These 30 T cell receptor beta chains share one sample of origin, sequenced in a study of technical replicates of blood from a handful of donors. Only in-frame clones appear in the TCRdb table, and some are missing; sequencing was by immunoSEQ multiplex PCR. The sample contains 65,000 to 95,000 clones, roughly 98% of which appear only once. The sequenced sample was T cells isolated from PBMCs. Source of these receptors: a human donor in good health.

The chain is built from TRBV5-1 and TRBJ2-7; a weak D match, TRBD2 (5 bases). CDR1 and CDR2 (germline): SGHRS, YFSETQ. V was trimmed by 2 bases and J by 5 bases, leaving 11 bases between them. The CDR3 sequence is 13 residues long. The CDR3 here is CASSLGDGNEQYF. For the CDR3, the DNA is TGCGCCAGCAGCTTAGGAGACGGGAACGAGCAGTACTTC.

The gene calls are TRBV15 and TRBJ2-7; weak D call: TRBD2 (6 bases). Trimming stripped 0 bases from V and 0 bases from J, with 9 bases between. The germline V gene encodes CDR1 LNHNV and CDR2 YYDKDF (reference sequence). The CDR3 sequence is 15 residues long. The CDR3 DNA sequence: TGTGCCACCAGCAGAGATGGGACTGGCTCCTACGAGCAGTACTTC. The encoded protein is CATSRDGTGSYEQYF.

This clone was recorded only once. The CDR3 nucleotides read TGTGCCAGCAGGGAGGGAGGGAACGGGGAGCTGTTTTTT. It is translated as CASREGGNGELFF. This chain joins TRBV5-4 and TRBJ2-2; 7 bases line up with TRBD2. Germline CDR1 reads SGHNT; CDR2 reads YYREEE (reference sequence). CDR3 size: 13 residues. V lost 5 bases to trimming and J lost 7 bases; unmatched junction nucleotides: 5. Full variable domain (remainder filled in from reference TRBV5-4 and TRBJ2-2): ETGVTQSPTHLIKTRGQQVTLRCSSQSGHNTVSWYQQALGQGPQFIFQYYREEENGRGNFPPRFSGLQFPNYSSELNVNALELDDSALYLCASREGGNGELFFGEGSRLTVL.

The chain is built from TRBV4-1 and TRBJ1-5; 9 positions agree with TRBD1. The trim removed 4 bases at V and 7 bases at J, leaving 11 bases unmatched. The CDR3 covers 16 residues. CDR1 MGHRA and CDR2 YSYEKL come from the germline V gene. CDR3 nucleotide sequence: TGCGCCAGCAGCCTACTGACAGGGGGGAATAGACAGCCCCAGCATTTT. Protein product: CASSLLTGGNRQPQHF.

V is TRBV13 and J is TRBJ2-6, with unresolved D. Trimming left V 3 bases short and J 0 bases short, with 9 bases between. CDR3 length equals 16 residues. Germline V gene data show CDR1 as PRHDT and CDR2 as FYEKMQ (reference sequence). DNA for the CDR3: TGTGCCAGCAGCTTTGGGCGCCTCTCTGGGGCCAACGTCCTGACTTTC. It codes for CASSFGRLSGANVLTF.

The chain is built from TRBV27 and TRBJ2-4; 9 bases fit TRBD2. The CDR3 extends over 14 amino acids. CDR1 MNHEY and CDR2 SMNVEV come from the germline V gene (reference sequence). J was trimmed by 9 bases and V by 6 bases; bases with no gene match: 9. The CDR3 loop is CASRTGLALSIQYF. The CDR3 bases are TGTGCCAGCAGGACGGGACTAGCTCTGAGCATTCAGTACTTC.

The gene calls are TRBV29-1 and TRBJ1-2; no reliable D call. The germline V gene has CDR1 SQVTM and CDR2 ANQGSEA. V lost 7 bases and J lost 0, with 9 bases in between. The CDR3 spans 12 residues. CDR3 amino acids: CSAEVTNYGYTF. The DNA of the CDR3 is TGCAGCGCCGAGGTTACTAACTATGGCTACACCTTC.

The rearrangement joins TRBV29-1 to TRBJ2-7; 11 bases are shared with TRBD2. CDR1 SQVTM and CDR2 ANQGSEA come from the germline V gene. With V trimmed by 4 bases and J by 3 bases, 11 bases remained unmatched. The CDR3 has 16 residues. The CDR3 DNA sequence: TGCAGCGTTGTCGGGTTAGCGGGGGGGCCGTACTACGAGCAGTACTTC. Translated, it gives CSVVGLAGGPYYEQYF.

The chain recombines TRBV6-5 with TRBJ1-4; D is possibly TRBD1 (5 bases). This CDR3 has 14 amino acids. The V gene lost 2 bases and the J gene lost 7 bases, with 11 bases spanning the gap. Germline V gene sequence: CDR1 MNHEY, CDR2 SVGAGI. CDR3 sequence: CASSYGGAGEKLFF. CDR3 DNA sequence: TGTGCCAGCAGTTACGGAGGGGCAGGTGAAAAACTGTTTTTT.

This chain connects TRBV29-1 to TRBJ1-2; D may be TRBD1 (5 bases). This CDR3 spans 16 amino acids. Per germline, CDR1 SQVTM and CDR2 ANQGSEA. The V end was cut by 3 bases, the J end by 0 bases, with 17 bases between. CDR3 nucleotides: TGCAGCGTTGAGGAGATTCGGGGACTCGCTAACTATGGCTACACCTTC. This codes for CSVEEIRGLANYGYTF.

This chain uses TRBV11-1 with TRBJ2-2, with D possibly TRBD2 on 5 matching bases. The CDR3 is 15 residues long. Germline CDR1 is SGHAT and CDR2 is FQDESV (reference sequence). V lost 7 bases, J lost 0 bases, and 12 bases lay in between. CDR3 protein: CASTWTPANTGELFF. The DNA for the CDR3 is TGTGCCAGCACCTGGACTCCCGCGAACACCGGGGAGCTGTTTTTT.

Here the CDR3 reads CASSLDRLGETQYF. CDR3 sequence (DNA): TGTGCCAGCAGTTTAGACAGGCTTGGTGAGACCCAGTACTTC. V gene TRBV27 combines with J gene TRBJ2-5, with a tentative D call TRBD1 (6 bases). Trimming pared 2 bases from V and 5 bases from J, leaving 12 bases between. CDR1 MNHEY and CDR2 SMNVEV come from the germline V gene (reference sequence). The CDR3 covers 14 residues.

This chain uses TRBV5-6 with TRBJ1-2; 10 bases are a match to TRBD1. The CDR3 runs to 14 residues. CDR1 and CDR2 (germline): SGHDT, YYEEEE. After removal of 0 bases from V and 7 bases from J, the junction contained 3 bases not matched to a gene. CDR3 sequence: CASSLATGGSGYTF. CDR3 sequence (DNA): TGTGCCAGCAGCTTGGCGACAGGGGGCTCTGGCTACACCTTC.

This chain uses TRBV10-3 with TRBJ1-3; D unclear. CDR3 size: 13 residues. The V and J ends lost 7 bases and 0 bases respectively, with 7 bases between them. The germline V gene encodes CDR1 ENHRY and CDR2 SYGVKD. In DNA form, the CDR3 reads TGTGCCATCATGGGCAGCTCTGGAAACACCATATATTTT. Residues: CAIMGSSGNTIYF.

The chain has TRBV7-8 and TRBJ2-2; D possibly corresponds to TRBD1 (6 bases). V was cut by 5 bases and J by 3 bases, with 19 bases left in between. The CDR3 consists of 17 residues. Germline CDR1 and CDR2: SGHVS and FQNEAQ. The CDR3 loop is CASSPIEMTGYTGELFF. The DNA of the CDR3 is TGTGCCAGCAGCCCAATTGAAATGACAGGATACACCGGGGAGCTGTTTTTT. Based on the CDR3 plus reference TRBV7-8 and TRBJ2-2, the full variable domain is GAGVSQSPRYKVAKRGQDVALRCDPISGHVSLFWYQQALGQGPEFLTYFQNEAQLDKSGLPSDRFFAERPEGSVSTLKIQRTQQEDSAVYLCASSPIEMTGYTGELFFGEGSRLTVL.

V usage is TRBV5-6 and J usage is TRBJ2-4; unclear D gene. This CDR3 has 13 amino acids. Looked up from germline, CDR1 is SGHDT and CDR2 is YYEEEE. Trimming stripped 2 bases from V and 5 bases from J, with 8 bases between. In DNA form, the CDR3 reads TGTGCCAGCAGCTTTGGGCTCCAAAACATTCAGTACTTC. Residues: CASSFGLQNIQYF. The whole variable domain, filled in from reference TRBV5-6 and TRBJ2-4, reads DAGVTQSPTHLIKTRGQQVTLRCSPKSGHDTVSWYQQALGQGPQFIFQYYEEEERQRGNFPDRFSGHQFPNYSSELNVNALLLGDSALYLCASSFGLQNIQYFGAGTRLSVL.

The chain has TRBV5-1 and TRBJ1-4; TRBD1 might be the D (5 bases). Trimming took 3 bases from V and 0 from J, leaving 18 bases between them. CDR1 is SGHRS, CDR2 YFSETQ, per germline. The CDR3 consists of 18 residues. CDR3 DNA sequence: TGCGCCAGCAGCTGGTTGGGGGGAGTACTTGCAACTAATGAAAAACTGTTTTTT. Encoded protein: CASSWLGGVLATNEKLFF.

The chain is built from TRBV5-1 and TRBJ2-5; D possibly corresponds to TRBD2 (5 bases). The CDR3 extends over 14 amino acids. Germline-derived CDR1 and CDR2 are SGHRS and YFSETQ. V was shortened by 0 bases and J by 7 bases, with 13 bases between the two germline ends. CDR3 in DNA: TGCGCCAGCAGCTTGGGGGATCGAGGAGGGACCCAGTACTTC. Translating gives CASSLGDRGGTQYF.

The chain combines TRBV28 with TRBJ1-5; 9 bases map to TRBD1. In germline, CDR1 is MDHEN, CDR2 SYDVKM. V was clipped by 4 bases and J by 0 bases; unmatched bases: 4. CDR3 length: 16 amino acids. The CDR3 coding sequence is TGTGCCAGCAGTTGGGACAGGGCGATTAGCAATCAGCCCCAGCATTTT. It translates to CASSWDRAISNQPQHF.

The sample holds one count of this clone. The rearrangement uses TRBV19 and TRBJ2-5; a weak D match, TRBD2 (7 bases). The CDR3 is 15 amino acids. CDR1 is LNHDA and CDR2 is SQIVND in the germline V gene (reference sequence). The germline V and J ends were trimmed by 7 bases and 4 bases, with 19 bases remaining between them. The CDR3 loop reads CASTLGGRDGETQYF. The CDR3 region has the DNA TGTGCCAGTACCCTAGGGGGGAGGGACGGAGAGACCCAGTACTTC.

The chain recombines TRBV27 with TRBJ1-1; weak D call: TRBD1 (5 bases). The germline CDR1 and CDR2 sequences are MNHEY and SMNVEV (reference sequence). Trimming took off 6 bases at V and 1 base at J, with 12 bases between the two ends. The CDR3 sequence is 14 residues long. In DNA, the CDR3 is TGTGCCAGCAGCCCGAGGCAGGGGAACACTGAAGCTTTCTTT. Encoded protein: CASSPRQGNTEAFF.

For the CDR3, the DNA is TGTGCCAGCTCACCGTCGGGGGATCAGCCCCAGCATTTT. Encoded protein: CASSPSGDQPQHF. The chain couples TRBV27 to TRBJ1-5; possibly TRBD1 for D (5 bases). V gave up 8 bases and J gave up 5 bases, with 13 bases separating them. The CDR3 is 13 amino acids. Per germline, CDR1 MNHEY and CDR2 SMNVEV (reference sequence).

The J gene is TRBJ1-5, the V gene TRBV2, with 9 nucleotides matching TRBD1. The germline V gene has CDR1 SNHLY and CDR2 FYNNEI. The CDR3 spans 14 residues. The ends lost 8 bases at V and 4 bases at J; junction bases unmatched: 6. CDR3 sequence: CASRGTGKNQPQHF. The DNA for the CDR3 is TGTGCCAGCCGGGGGACAGGGAAAAATCAGCCCCAGCATTTT. Using reference TRBV2 and TRBJ1-5 for the parts outside the CDR3, the full variable domain is EPEVTQTPSHQVTQMGQEVILRCVPISNHLYFYWYRQILGQKVEFLVSFYNNEISEKSEIFDDQFSVERPDGSNFTLKIRSTKLEDSAMYFCASRGTGKNQPQHFGDGTRLSIL.

The CDR3 region has the DNA TGTGCCAGCAGTGCCTCAGGGTCGATGAACACTGAAGCTTTCTTT. Protein product: CASSASGSMNTEAFF. The chain recombines TRBV6-5 with TRBJ1-1; weak D call: TRBD1 (5 bases). The CDR3 has 15 residues. The ends were cut back, 5 bases at V and 0 bases at J, with 13 bases in the middle. Germline CDR1 MNHEY, CDR2 SVGAGI.

This clone is a singleton in its sample. The chain recombines TRBV5-1 with TRBJ2-2, with 8 bases matching TRBD1. The ends lost 4 bases at V and 4 bases at J; junction bases unmatched: 9. From germline, CDR1 is SGHRS and CDR2 YFSETQ. This CDR3 contains 16 residues. The CDR3 DNA is TGCGCCAGCAGCGGACAGGGTGTGGTTCTCACCGGGGAGCTGTTTTTT. It translates to CASSGQGVVLTGELFF.

V and J are TRBV27 and TRBJ2-5; TRBD1 is a possible D gene (6 bases). Trimming stripped 2 bases from V and 3 bases from J, with 13 bases between. Germline V gives CDR1 MNHEY, CDR2 SMNVEV (reference sequence). CDR3 length: 15 residues. CDR3 sequence reads: CASSLTGLAKETQYF. CDR3 sequence (DNA): TGTGCCAGCAGTTTAACAGGGCTCGCTAAAGAGACCCAGTACTTC.

The chain employs TRBV5-8 and TRBJ2-2, with D tentatively TRBD1 (6 bases). V was trimmed by 4 bases and J by 2 bases, leaving 12 bases between them. The CDR3 consists of 15 residues. Germline CDR1 reads SGHTS; CDR2 reads YDEGEE. CDR3: CASSRGTRNTGELFF. In DNA, the CDR3 is TGTGCCAGCAGCCGAGGGACAAGAAACACCGGGGAGCTGTTTTTT.

The genes are TRBV6-5 and TRBJ1-2, with TRBD1 matching over 7 bases. The CDR3 sequence is 14 residues long. Unmatched junction bases numbered 0, after V lost 0 bases and J lost 2 bases. From germline, CDR1 is MNHEY and CDR2 SVGAGI. CDR3 DNA sequence: TGTGCCAGCAGTTACTCGACAGGGAACTATGGCTACACCTTC. Translated, it gives CASSYSTGNYGYTF.

The V call is TRBV6-5, the J call TRBJ1-2; 7 bases are a match to TRBD1. The CDR3 contains 14 residues. The junction had 4 bases not matched to a gene; V was cut back by 2 bases and J by 4 bases. Germline CDR1 reads MNHEY; CDR2 reads SVGAGI. The CDR3 region is CASSYTGDGYGYTF. Written as DNA, the CDR3 is TGTGCCAGCAGTTACACAGGGGACGGCTATGGCTACACCTTC.

This clone showed up just once. The chain combines TRBV6-4 with TRBJ2-3, with TRBD2 identical over 9 bases. The CDR3 sequence is 15 residues long. CDR1 and CDR2 from the germline V gene are MRHNA and SNTAGT. The J segment lost 0 bases and the V segment lost 6 bases, leaving 4 bases of the junction unmatched. CDR3 loop: CASRGLAYSTDTQYF. In DNA, the CDR3 is TGTGCCAGCAGAGGACTAGCGTATAGCACAGATACGCAGTATTTT.